This T cell receptor beta chain was identified during a study of T cells in Graves' hyperthyroidism and ophthalmopathy. Study results and caveats: Median prediction lead before ophthalmopathy onset was 5 to 7 months with the model.

Regions amplified from RNA transcripts were the TCR beta CDR3 regions. HTBI primers were the set used in a first-round RT-PCR of the TCR CDR3. TCRdb re-called the multiplex PCR reads with MiXCR, one entry per CDR3 protein. The sample shows 500,000 to 750,000 distinct CDR3 sequences, 15% to 18% of them seen only once. Across 18 months, stable Graves' hyperthyroidism was marked by no progression to ophthalmopathy. Orbital computed tomography, thyroid ultrasound, serum thyroxine and TRAb, and clinical symptoms together informed the diagnoses. This CDR3 is 15 amino acids long. Trimming removed 3 bases from V and 3 bases from J, with 12 bases in between. The germline V gene encodes CDR1 LNHDA and CDR2 SQIVND (reference sequence). This clonotype was detected only a few times. Its target is not known.

The TCR sequence derives from a woman in her twenties or thirties with Graves' hyperthyroidism. Specimen: blood. This chain uses TRBV19 with TRBJ1-5; D not certain. Here the CDR3 reads CASSIGSLYNQPQHF. Here the CDR3 DNA reads TGTGCCAGTAGTATCGGCAGCCTCTACAATCAGCCCCAGCATTTT.